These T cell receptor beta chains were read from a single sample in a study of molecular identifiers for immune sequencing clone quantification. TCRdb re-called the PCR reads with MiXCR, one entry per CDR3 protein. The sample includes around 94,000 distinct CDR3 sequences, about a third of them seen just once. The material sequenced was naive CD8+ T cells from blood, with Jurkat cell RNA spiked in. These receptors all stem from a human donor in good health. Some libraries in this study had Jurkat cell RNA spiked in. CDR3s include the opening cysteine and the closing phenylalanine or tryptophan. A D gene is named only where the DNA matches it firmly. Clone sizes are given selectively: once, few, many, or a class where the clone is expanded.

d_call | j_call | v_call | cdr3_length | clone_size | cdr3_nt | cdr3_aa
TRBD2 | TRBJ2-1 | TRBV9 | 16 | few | TGTGCCAGCAGCGTATCCAGCGGGAACGTTTACAATGAGCAGTTCTTC | CASSVSSGNVYNEQFF
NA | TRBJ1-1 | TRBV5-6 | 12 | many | TGTGCCAGCAGCGAGGACAGCACTGAAGCTTTCTTT | CASSEDSTEAFF
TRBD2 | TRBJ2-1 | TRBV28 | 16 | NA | TGTGCCAGCAGTCCTGAGGGACTAGCGGGCTACAATGAGCAGTTCTTC | CASSPEGLAGYNEQFF
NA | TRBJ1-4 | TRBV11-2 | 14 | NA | TGTGCCAGCAGGCCTGATGCAACTAATGAAAAACTGTTTTTT | CASRPDATNEKLFF
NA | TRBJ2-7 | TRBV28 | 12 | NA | TGTGCCAGCAGGTTCCTGGGCTACGAGCAGTACTTC | CASRFLGYEQYF
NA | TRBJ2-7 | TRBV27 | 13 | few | TGTGCCAGCAGACAGACTATGACCTACGAGCAGTACTTC | CASRQTMTYEQYF
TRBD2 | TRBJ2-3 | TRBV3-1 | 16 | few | TGTGCCAGCAGCCAGAGAGCGGGAGGGTCGACAGATACGCAGTATTTT | CASSQRAGGSTDTQYF
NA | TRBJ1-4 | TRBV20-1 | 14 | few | TGCAGTGCTAGAGATATGGGGGGGGATGAAAAACTGTTTTTT | CSARDMGGDEKLFF
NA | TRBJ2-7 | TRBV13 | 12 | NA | TGTGCCAGCAGCCCCGGGGGGCGGGAGATGTACTTC | CASSPGGREMYF
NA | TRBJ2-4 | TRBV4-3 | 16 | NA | TGCGCCAGCAGCCAAGCCCGGGTTACTGCCAAAAACATTCAGTACTTC | CASSQARVTAKNIQYF
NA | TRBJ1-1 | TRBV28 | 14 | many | TGTGCCAGCAGTCCACGCACTCGGGGGACTGAAGCTTTCTTT | CASSPRTRGTEAFF
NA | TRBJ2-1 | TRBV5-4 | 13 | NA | TGTGCCAGCAGCAGGGGACAAGCTGGTGAGCAGTTCTTC | CASSRGQAGEQFF
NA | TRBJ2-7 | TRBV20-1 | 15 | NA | TGCAGTGCTCAATCGCCGGGACTTAAGTCCTACGAGCAGTACTTC | CSAQSPGLKSYEQYF
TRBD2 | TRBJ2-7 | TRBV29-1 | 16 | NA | TGCAGCGTCAATGGACTAGCGGGAGCCCACTCCTACGAGCAGTACTTC | CSVNGLAGAHSYEQYF
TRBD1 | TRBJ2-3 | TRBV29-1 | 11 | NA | TGCAGCGCGGGACAGGCAGATACGCAGTATTTT | CSAGQADTQYF
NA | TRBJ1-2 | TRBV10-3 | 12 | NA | TGTGCCGTTATACAGGCGAACTATGGCTACACCTTC | CAVIQANYGYTF
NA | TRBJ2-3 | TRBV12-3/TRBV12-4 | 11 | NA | TGTGCCAGCAATACAGGGGGGGGGCAGTATTTT | CASNTGGGQYF
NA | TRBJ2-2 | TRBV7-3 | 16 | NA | TGTGCCAGCAGCTTAACGTTCGGGACCGAGACCGGGGAGCTGTTTTTT | CASSLTFGTETGELFF
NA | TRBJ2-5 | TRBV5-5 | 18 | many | TGTGCCAGCAGCTTGGCCAGTGAGGGGGTGCCCAACCAAGAGACCCAGTACTTC | CASSLASEGVPNQETQYF
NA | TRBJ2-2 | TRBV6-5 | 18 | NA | TGTGCCAGCAGTTACTCAGAGGTGGCGGAACCACTCACCAGGGAGCTGTTTTTT | CASSYSEVAEPLTRELFF
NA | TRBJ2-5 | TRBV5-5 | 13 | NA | TGTGCCAGCGGCTTCGAGAGTCAAGAGACCCAGTACTTC | CASGFESQETQYF
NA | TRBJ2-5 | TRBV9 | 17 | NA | TGTGCCAGCAGCGTCCCCCTTATGACCGGGGCCCAAGAGACCCAGTACTTC | CASSVPLMTGAQETQYF
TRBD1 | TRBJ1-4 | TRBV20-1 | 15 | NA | TGCAGTGCGAGGGGTGGGGGACAGGTTAATGAAAAACTGTTTTTT | CSARGGGQVNEKLFF
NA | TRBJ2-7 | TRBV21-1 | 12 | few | TGTGCCAGCAGCAAGGGAACTCACGAGCAGTACTTC | CASSKGTHEQYF
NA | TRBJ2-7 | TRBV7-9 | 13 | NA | TGTGCCAGCAGCTTCCCGGGTACCTACGAGCAGTACTTC | CASSFPGTYEQYF
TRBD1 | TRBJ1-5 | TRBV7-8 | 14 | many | TGTGCCAGCAGCCTGGACAGGGGCAATCAGCCCCAGCATTTT | CASSLDRGNQPQHF
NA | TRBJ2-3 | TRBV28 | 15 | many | TGTGCCAGCATCCAAGGTCTTAACAGGGCAGATACGCAGTATTTT | CASIQGLNRADTQYF
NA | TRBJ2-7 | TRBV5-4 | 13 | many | TGTGCCAGCAGCTTGAGTCCCAGGGACGAGCAGTACTTC | CASSLSPRDEQYF
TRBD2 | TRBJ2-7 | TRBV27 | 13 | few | TGTGCCAGTGGACTAGCTCGGTCCTACGAGCAGTACTTC | CASGLARSYEQYF
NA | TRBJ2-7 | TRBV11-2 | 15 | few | TGTGCCAGCAGCTTAGCGGGGGCGCTATTCTACGAGCAGTACTTC | CASSLAGALFYEQYF
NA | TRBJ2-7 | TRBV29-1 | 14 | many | TGCAGCGTTGTCCCCGGGAGTGGGGTCTACGAGCAGTACTTC | CSVVPGSGVYEQYF
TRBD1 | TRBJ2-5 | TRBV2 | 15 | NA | TGTGCCAGCAGTCCCCGGACAGGATCACAAGGGACCCAGTACTTC | CASSPRTGSQGTQYF
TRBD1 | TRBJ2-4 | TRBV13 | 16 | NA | TGTGCCAGCAGCCCCCGGGACAGGGGGCCCAAAAACATTCAGTACTTC | CASSPRDRGPKNIQYF
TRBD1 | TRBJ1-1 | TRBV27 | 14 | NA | TGTGCCAGCAGCACTTTTTGGACAGGGGATGAAGCTTTCTTT | CASSTFWTGDEAFF
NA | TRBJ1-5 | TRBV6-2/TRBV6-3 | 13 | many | TGTGCCAGCAGGGACAGACGGGATCAGCCCCAGCATTTT | CASRDRRDQPQHF
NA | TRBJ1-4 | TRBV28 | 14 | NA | TGTGCCAGCAGTCGCTCAGGACCTATTGTAATACTGTTTTTT | CASSRSGPIVILFF
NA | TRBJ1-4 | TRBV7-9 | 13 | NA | TGTGCCAGCAGCTTACGATTTAATGAAAAACTGTTTTTT | CASSLRFNEKLFF
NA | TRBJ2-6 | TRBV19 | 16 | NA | TGTGCCAGTAGTAGCCAGGGCAGCTCTGGGGCCTACGTCCTGACTTTC | CASSSQGSSGAYVLTF
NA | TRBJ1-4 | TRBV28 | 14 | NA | TGTGCCAGCAGCTTACGGAGCCGTGAGGGAAAACTGTTTTTT | CASSLRSREGKLFF
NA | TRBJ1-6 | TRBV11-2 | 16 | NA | TGTGCCAGCAGCCTATACCCAGGCGTAGAAAATTCACCCCTCCACTTT | CASSLYPGVENSPLHF
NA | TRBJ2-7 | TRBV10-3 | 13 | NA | TGTGCCATCAGTGAGCTTGGGGACTACGAGCAGTACTTC | CAISELGDYEQYF
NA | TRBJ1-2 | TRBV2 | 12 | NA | TGTGCCAGTGGGGGGAGGATCTATGGCTACACCTTC | CASGGRIYGYTF
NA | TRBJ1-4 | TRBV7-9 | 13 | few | TGTGCCAGCAGCTTAACAGGCTGGGAAAAACTGTTTTTT | CASSLTGWEKLFF
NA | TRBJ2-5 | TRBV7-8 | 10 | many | TGTGCCAGCAGCTTGAAGACCCAGTACTTC | CASSLKTQYF
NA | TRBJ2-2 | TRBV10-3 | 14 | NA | TGTGCCATCAGTGAAGCTGCGAACACCGGGGAGCTGTTTTTT | CAISEAANTGELFF
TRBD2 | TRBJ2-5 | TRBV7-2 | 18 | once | TGTGCCAGCAGCTCCCGGACTAGCGGGAGAGAAGTGGGGGAGACCCAGTACTTC | CASSSRTSGREVGETQYF
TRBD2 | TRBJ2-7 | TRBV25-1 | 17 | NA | TGTGCCAGCAGTGAATCCGCCCCTAGCGGGAGAATTTACGAGCAGTACTTC | CASSESAPSGRIYEQYF
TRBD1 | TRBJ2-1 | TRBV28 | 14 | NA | TGTGCCAGCAGCGTGACAGGGCCCTACAATGAGCAGTTCTTC | CASSVTGPYNEQFF
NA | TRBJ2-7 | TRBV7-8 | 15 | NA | TGTGCCAGCAGCTTAGTTTCCGTTGGCGGCTACGAGCAGTACTTC | CASSLVSVGGYEQYF
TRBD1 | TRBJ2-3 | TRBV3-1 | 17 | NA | TGTGCCAGCAGCCAATTCGGGACAGGGAGGATGACAGATACGCAGTATTTT | CASSQFGTGRMTDTQYF